This T cell receptor beta chain was captured by sequencing in a study of human T cells and chemical hapten exposure. About the study: A patient group, mainly female, showed alopecia areata, totalis or universalis. Findings of the study overall: Sensitizing to DPC left TCRs with a frequency above 1 in 1000 unaltered.

The germline V and J ends were trimmed by 6 bases and 6 bases, with 6 bases remaining between them. The CDR3 contains 12 residues. CDR1 and CDR2 from the germline V gene are MNHNY and SVGAGI (reference sequence). A single record per CDR3 protein comes from TCRdb applying MiXCR to the RACE reads. The profile covers more than 150,000 distinct CDR3 sequences, with more than 12% appearing a single time and less than 2% taken by the ten largest. Time point denoted: patch test 1, 2 weeks after DPC sensitization. The sample's treatment: therapeutic diphenylcyclopropenone sensitization with weekly scalp DPC. Only after blood had been drawn was each patch test applied. Ten or more counts support this clonotype. The target antigen is unknown.

The clonotype was recovered from a woman in her 30s with alopecia areata. Some clones in this sample may be carry-over from other donors' samples. This sample comprised whole blood, obtained in connection with sensitization to the hapten diphenylcyclopropenone (DPC). The chain carries TRBV6-6 and TRBJ1-6, with D uncertain. The CDR3 loop reads CASRETNSPLHF. CDR3 sequence (DNA): TGTGCCAGCAGGGAAACTAATTCACCCCTCCACTTT.